Presented here are 11 T cell receptor beta chains from one specimen sequenced in a study of molecular identifiers for immune sequencing clone quantification. Each CDR3 protein gets one entry after TCRdb re-called the PCR reads with MiXCR. Of a few hundred thousand distinct CDR3 sequences listed, about a quarter are singletons. Sequenced: naive CD8+ T cells from blood, with Jurkat cell RNA spiked in. Subset in this sample: FACS-sorted CD8+CD4-CCR7+CD45RA+ naive T cells. These receptors were obtained from a human donor in good health. Some libraries in this study had Jurkat cell RNA spiked in.

There are a few counts of this clonotype. The chain has TRBV6-2 or TRBV6-3 and TRBJ2-5, with D perhaps assigned TRBD1 or TRBD2 (5 bases each). Germline V gives CDR1 MNHEY, CDR2 SVGEGT. V was trimmed by 0 bases and J by 5 bases, leaving 7 bases between them. The length of the CDR3 is 13 residues. The CDR3 sequence: CASSYSREETQYF. The CDR3 coding sequence is TGTGCCAGCAGTTACTCCAGGGAGGAGACCCAGTACTTC.

This clonotype showed up many times. This sequence joins TRBV28 and TRBJ1-4, with a possible D match to TRBD1 (5 bases). The germline CDR1 and CDR2 sequences are MDHEN and SYDVKM. The CDR3 runs 16 residues. V was shortened by 7 bases and J by 0 bases, with 15 bases between the two germline ends. CDR3 nucleotides: TGTGCCAGCAATCCAACAGGTTTTGCAACTAATGAAAAACTGTTTTTT. Encoded protein: CASNPTGFATNEKLFF.

In regard to this clonotype: This sequence may be a read error, since a much larger clone differs from it by one base. The V and J genes are TRBV6-2 or TRBV6-3 and TRBJ1-5; 8 nucleotides match TRBD1. CDR1 MNHEY and CDR2 SVGEGT come from the germline V gene. The ends lost 6 bases at V and 3 bases at J; junction bases unmatched: 4. This CDR3 comprises 14 residues. This chain's CDR3 is CASRPGGYNQPQHF. CDR3 nucleotides: TGTGCCAGCAGGCCAGGGGGCTACAATCAGCCCCAGCATTTT.

Many counts were recorded for this clonotype. This rearrangement joins TRBV7-9 to TRBJ2-4; D call uncertain. CDR1 SEHNR and CDR2 FQNEAQ come from the germline V gene (reference sequence). This CDR3 region has 13 residues. The germline V and J ends were trimmed by 2 bases and 6 bases, with 8 bases remaining between them. In nucleotides, the CDR3 is TGTGCCAGCAGCTTACCAGGCGCAAACATTCAGTACTTC. Its protein product is CASSLPGANIQYF.

With respect to this clonotype: A clone one base away is much larger, so this may be a read error. The chain combines TRBV7-9 with TRBJ2-1; D is perhaps TRBD1 or TRBD2 (5 bases each). CDR1 and CDR2 (germline): SEHNR, FQNEAQ (reference sequence). This CDR3 is built from 12 residues. Trimming cost V 9 bases and J 10 bases, with 16 bases left between them. In DNA, the CDR3 is TGTGCCAGGGGGAGCACAGGAAGGGAGCAGTTCTTC. Protein sequence: CARGSTGREQFF. Complete variable domain (other parts from reference TRBV7-9 and TRBJ2-1): DTGVSQNPRHKITKRGQNVTFRCDPISEHNRLYWYRQTLGQGPEFLTYFQNEAQLEKSRLLSDRFSAERPKGSFSTLEIQRTEQGDSAMYLCARGSTGREQFFGPGTRLTVL.

This clonotype was seen at least ten times. V gene TRBV29-1 combines with J gene TRBJ1-3, with D unclear. The CDR3 is 15 residues long. Germline CDR1 is SQVTM and CDR2 is ANQGSEA. Deletions cut 6 bases from V and 0 bases from J, with 15 bases between. CDR3 sequence (DNA): TGCAGCGTCCCCCCCCGACGATACTCTGGAAACACCATATATTTT. Translated: CSVPPRRYSGNTIYF.

This clonotype has just a few counts. The V gene is TRBV7-9, the J gene TRBJ2-7, with D perhaps matching TRBD1 (5 bases). Trimming shortened V by 0 bases and J by 4 bases, and 10 bases separated the two germline ends. Germline V CDR1 and CDR2: SEHNR, FQNEAQ (reference sequence). The CDR3 loop spans 14 amino acids. In DNA form, the CDR3 reads TGTGCCAGCAGCTTAGCGACAGCCGGGTACGAGCAGTACTTC. This translates into CASSLATAGYEQYF.

For this clonotype: A single base separates this from a much larger clone, so it may be a read error. This chain links TRBV28 with TRBJ2-3; tentative D call: TRBD1 (5 bases). The CDR3 is 16 amino acids. Germline V gives CDR1 MDHEN, CDR2 SYDVKM. CDR3 loop: CASSLTVPSGTGTQYF. As DNA, the CDR3 is TGTGCCAGCAGTTTAACTGTCCCCTCAGGCACAGGTACGCAGTATTTT.

The rearrangement uses TRBV7-9 and TRBJ2-5, with a tentative D call TRBD1 (9 bases). Germline V gene sequence: CDR1 SEHNR, CDR2 FQNEAQ (reference sequence). V was pared by 2 bases and J by 5 bases, with 18 bases between. The CDR3 runs 16 residues. CDR3 protein: CASSLSGGQGWETQYF. The CDR3 DNA is TGTGCCAGCAGCTTAAGCGGGGGACAGGGTTGGGAGACCCAGTACTTC.

The V call is TRBV7-9, the J call TRBJ1-4, with D uncertain. Germline CDR1 reads SEHNR; CDR2 reads FQNEAQ (reference sequence). V lost 11 bases and J lost 8, with 24 bases in between. The CDR3 contains 15 residues. The CDR3 DNA sequence: TGTGCCCGCCGCTTTCGACCGGGAGAAGAGGAAAAACTGTTTTTT. Protein sequence: CARRFRPGEEEKLFF. Based on the CDR3 plus reference TRBV7-9 and TRBJ1-4, the full variable domain is DTGVSQNPRHKITKRGQNVTFRCDPISEHNRLYWYRQTLGQGPEFLTYFQNEAQLEKSRLLSDRFSAERPKGSFSTLEIQRTEQGDSAMYLCARRFRPGEEEKLFFGSGTQLSVL.

This clonotype has a count of ten or more. The V and J genes are TRBV20-1 and TRBJ1-5; D is unresolved. This CDR3 contains 12 residues. Trimming removed 6 bases from V and 3 bases from J, with 9 bases in between. CDR1 is DFQATT, CDR2 SNEGSKA, per germline (reference sequence). CDR3 protein: CSAVGFNQPQHF. The CDR3 DNA is TGCAGTGCGGTGGGGTTCAATCAGCCCCAGCATTTT.